Below are 10 T cell receptor beta chains sequenced from a single sample in a study of shared clonotypes between healthy human individuals. Only CD45RO-negative cells positively selected for CCR7 counted as naive CD8 cells, so terminally differentiated effector memory CD45RA+ cells were excluded. The protocol was immunoSEQ multiplex PCR, while the TCRdb copy is restricted to in-frame clones and leaves out a portion. Of around 2.1 million clones listed, about 92% are singletons. Material for sequencing was naive CD8+ T cells from PBMCs. The receptors were sampled from a man between 18 and 29 years old in good health. Some clones in this sample may be carry-over from other donors' samples.

V and J are TRBV4-1 and TRBJ2-7, with D possibly matching TRBD1 (5 bases). The germline V gene has CDR1 MGHRA and CDR2 YSYEKL. V was clipped by 2 bases and J by 4 bases, with 15 bases between them. The CDR3 is made up of 15 amino acids. CDR3 nucleotide sequence: TGCGCCAGCAGCCAAATCCAGGGTGGCGAGTACGAGCAGTACTTC. Translated: CASSQIQGGEYEQYF.

This clone appeared a few times. Other DNA sequences from this sample encode an identical CDR3 as well. The V and J genes are TRBV7-9 and TRBJ1-2, with D unresolved. Germline CDR1 and CDR2: SEHNR and FQNEAQ (reference sequence). CDR3 size: 13 residues. The V end was cut by 0 bases, the J end by 4 bases, with 6 bases between. Written as DNA, the CDR3 is TGTGCCAGCAGCTTAGCCGGAGTCTATGGCTACACCTTC. Its translation: CASSLAGVYGYTF.

J is TRBJ2-5 and V is TRBV10-3, with TRBD2 matching 9 bases. After removal of 3 bases from V and 1 base from J, the junction contained 15 bases not matched to a gene. Germline loops: CDR1 ENHRY, CDR2 SYGVKD. The CDR3 is 19 amino acids. In DNA form, the CDR3 reads TGTGCCATCAGTGATTATAACCGCGGACTAGCGACCTCCCAAGAGACCCAGTACTTC. It encodes CAISDYNRGLATSQETQYF.

This chain links TRBV10-3 with TRBJ2-7; either TRBD1 or TRBD2 may supply D (5 bases each). The CDR3 runs 13 residues. CDR1 and CDR2 from the germline V gene are ENHRY and SYGVKD. Trimming stripped 10 bases from V and 0 bases from J, with 13 bases between. DNA for the CDR3: TGTGCCACCGGGGACGTTCTCTCCTACGAGCAGTACTTC. As protein: CATGDVLSYEQYF.

Of note for this clone: The sample has other DNA sequences that encode this CDR3 too. This chain uses TRBV27 with TRBJ1-1; TRBD1 matches at 10 bases. The junction had 3 bases not matched to a gene; V was cut back by 3 bases and J by 5 bases. Germline CDR1 and CDR2: MNHEY and SMNVEV (reference sequence). The CDR3 covers 14 residues. CDR3 coding DNA: TGTGCCAGCAGTTTCCGGGACAGGGGTACTGAAGCTTTCTTT. It encodes CASSFRDRGTEAFF.

The rearrangement uses TRBV27 and TRBJ1-2; TRBD1 agrees at 9 bases. V shed 0 bases and J 8 bases; nucleotides not matched to a gene: 7. Germline V gene lookup returns CDR1 MNHEY and CDR2 SMNVEV (reference sequence). This CDR3 spans 15 amino acids. The CDR3: CASSLSMGDRDGYTF. CDR3 coding DNA: TGTGCCAGCAGTTTATCGATGGGGGACAGGGACGGCTACACCTTC.

The chain has TRBV6-5 and TRBJ1-2; D is ambiguous. Trimming pared 5 bases from V and 8 bases from J, leaving 12 bases between. The CDR3 spans 12 residues. Germline V gene sequence: CDR1 MNHEY, CDR2 SVGAGI. The CDR3 loop is CASSDPGGGYTF. The CDR3 DNA is TGTGCCAGCAGTGACCCTGGAGGGGGCTACACCTTC.

This rearrangement joins TRBV29-1 to TRBJ2-7; TRBD1 aligns across 7 bases. The CDR3 is 13 amino acids. Germline-derived CDR1 and CDR2 are SQVTM and ANQGSEA. V shed 7 bases, J shed 2 bases, and the junction held 8 bases outside the gene matches. The CDR3 coding sequence is TGCAGCGGCTTAGACAGGGCTACCTACGAGCAGTACTTC. Amino acids: CSGLDRATYEQYF.

CDR3 amino acids: CASSTTTWAKDTQYF. For the CDR3, the DNA is TGTGCCAGCAGCACAACTACCTGGGCTAAGGATACGCAGTATTTT. This sequence joins TRBV11-1 and TRBJ2-3; no reliable D call. Germline CDR1 reads SGHAT; CDR2 reads FQDESV (reference sequence). CDR3 length equals 15 residues. V was clipped by 5 bases and J by 6 bases, with 18 bases between them. The full variable domain, in which reference TRBV11-1 and TRBJ2-3 provide the parts outside the CDR3, is EAEVAQSPRYKITEKSQAVAFWCDPISGHATLYWYRQILGQGPELLVQFQDESVVDDSQLPKDRFSAERLKGVDSTLKIQPAELGDSAMYLCASSTTTWAKDTQYFGPGTRLTVL.

The chain uses TRBV11-2 and TRBJ2-7; TRBD2 aligns across 11 bases. V lost 0 bases to trimming and J lost 0 bases; unmatched junction nucleotides: 1. This CDR3 has 16 residues. Germline CDR1 and CDR2: SGHAT and FQNNGV. In nucleotides, the CDR3 is TGTGCCAGCAGCTTAGACACTAGCGGGGGCTCCTACGAGCAGTACTTC. It encodes CASSLDTSGGSYEQYF.